The 24 T cell receptor beta chains in this list originate from one sample, sequenced in a study of radiotherapy plus CTLA-4 blockade in lung cancer. Clones were sequenced by immunoSEQ multiplex PCR, and TCRdb holds only the in-frame ones, with some missing. This table has roughly 88,000 clones, roughly 80% appearing once. The sequenced sample was peripheral blood, obtained from a patient treated with radiotherapy plus ipilimumab. These receptors were collected from a human donor with non-small cell lung cancer who had stable disease on radiotherapy plus ipilimumab.

This clone has just one count. The CDR3 region has the DNA TGTGCCAGCAGCCGACCGGGACAAGGCACGGGAAACACCATATATTTT. It codes for CASSRPGQGTGNTIYF. V and J are TRBV21-1 and TRBJ1-3; the table's D call, TRBD1, was not checked against the DNA. TRBV21-1 is a pseudogene. The CDR3 runs to 16 residues.

This clone was recorded a few times. The CDR3 sequence is CASGDFRGTEAFF. CDR3 nucleotide sequence: TGTGCCAGCGGGGATTTTCGAGGTACTGAAGCTTTCTTT. The chain links TRBV28 to TRBJ1-1; D gene uncertain. CDR1 and CDR2 (germline): MDHEN, SYDVKM. This CDR3 contains 13 residues. V was shortened by 8 bases and J by 5 bases, with 15 bases between the two germline ends.

This chain connects TRBV11-2 to TRBJ2-1; unclear D gene. The CDR3 length is 14 residues. V lost 0 bases and J 9 bases, leaving 12 bases between the germline ends. CDR1 and CDR2 from the germline V gene are SGHAT and FQNNGV. CDR3 bases: TGTGCCAGCAGCTTAGATATCCCACTGAGTGAGCAGTTCTTC. Translation gives CASSLDIPLSEQFF. Complete variable domain (other parts from reference TRBV11-2 and TRBJ2-1): EAGVAQSPRYKIIEKRQSVAFWCNPISGHATLYWYQQILGQGPKLLIQFQNNGVVDDSQLPKDRFSAERLKGVDSTLKIQPAKLEDSAVYLCASSLDIPLSEQFFGPGTRLTVL.

The chain joins TRBV5-1 to TRBJ2-1; 10 bases agree with TRBD2. The CDR3 sequence is 16 residues long. In germline, CDR1 is SGHRS, CDR2 YFSETQ. J was trimmed by 5 bases and V by 0 bases; bases with no gene match: 5. For the CDR3, the DNA is TGCGCCAGCAGCTTGGCTTGGACTAGCGGCAACAATGAGCAGTTCTTC. Protein product: CASSLAWTSGNNEQFF. Based on the CDR3 plus reference TRBV5-1 and TRBJ2-1, the full variable domain is KAGVTQTPRYLIKTRGQQVTLSCSPISGHRSVSWYQQTPGQGLQFLFEYFSETQRNKGNFPGRFSGRQFSNSRSEMNVSTLELGDSALYLCASSLAWTSGNNEQFFGPGTRLTVL.

The V gene is TRBV27, the J gene TRBJ2-7; maybe TRBD2 (6 bases). V lost 5 bases and J lost 0, with 14 bases in between. Germline CDR1 MNHEY, CDR2 SMNVEV (reference sequence). The CDR3 covers 15 residues. CDR3 nucleotide sequence: TGTGCCAGCAGTGAGCTTGGAGGGGCCTCCTACGAGCAGTACTTC. Encoded protein: CASSELGGASYEQYF.

The V call is TRBV7-2, the J call TRBJ1-5; no reliable D call. CDR1 is SGHTA and CDR2 is FQGNSA in the germline V gene. Between the trimmed V and J ends, which lost 1 base and 7 bases, there was a span of 5 bases. The CDR3 covers 12 residues. This CDR3 reads CASSLVRQPQHF. CDR3 coding DNA: TGTGCCAGCAGCTTAGTCCGGCAGCCCCAGCATTTT.

This clone was detected once. The chain employs TRBV18 and TRBJ2-1; D is uncertain. The CDR3 is 15 residues long. V gave up 0 bases and J gave up 4 bases, with 10 bases separating them. Germline values: CDR1 KGHSH, CDR2 LQKENI. The CDR3 region is CASSPPQDVYNEQFF. The CDR3 nucleotides are TGTGCCAGCTCACCACCGCAGGACGTATACAATGAGCAGTTCTTC.

This clone was seen just once. V gene TRBV5-6 combines with J gene TRBJ2-5; D is perhaps TRBD1 (6 bases). The ends were cut back, 4 bases at V and 0 bases at J, with 13 bases in the middle. From germline, CDR1 is SGHDT and CDR2 YYEEEE. The CDR3 has 15 amino acids. The CDR3 here is CASSTWTDYQETQYF. As DNA, the CDR3 is TGTGCCAGCAGCACATGGACAGACTACCAAGAGACCCAGTACTTC.

The chain joins TRBV28 to TRBJ1-2; weak D call: TRBD1 (6 bases). V was trimmed by 8 bases and J by 7 bases, leaving 14 bases between them. Germline V gene data show CDR1 as MDHEN and CDR2 as SYDVKM. This CDR3 region has 12 residues. Here the CDR3 reads CASGGQLGGYTF. The CDR3 nucleotides are TGTGCCAGCGGCGGACAGTTGGGTGGCTACACCTTC.

This clone was counted between two and nine times. The chain recombines TRBV6-4 with TRBJ2-3, with D possibly being TRBD2 (5 bases). The CDR3 totals 14 residues. Per the germline V gene, CDR1 is MRHNA and CDR2 is SNTAGT. V shed 5 bases and J shed 2 bases, with 11 bases lying between them. CDR3 DNA: TGTGCCAGCAGTCAACTCGGGGACACAGATACGCAGTATTTT. Protein product: CASSQLGDTDTQYF.

This chain uses TRBV19 with TRBJ2-7; D ambiguous. Germline V lookup: CDR1 LNHDA, CDR2 SQIVND (reference sequence). The CDR3 has 13 residues. V was pared by 3 bases and J by 0 bases, with 6 bases between. CDR3 protein: CASSIANSYEQYF. The CDR3 bases are TGTGCCAGTAGTATCGCGAACTCCTACGAGCAGTACTTC.

This clone was observed a handful of times. This chain uses TRBV7-9 with TRBJ1-2; TRBD1 aligns across 9 bases. Germline V gene sequence: CDR1 SEHNR, CDR2 FQNEAQ (reference sequence). The ends lost 2 bases at V and 7 bases at J; junction bases unmatched: 5. The CDR3 runs 14 residues. The CDR3 DNA sequence: TGTGCCAGCAGCTTAACAGGGGGCACTGGTGGCTACACCTTC. The encoded protein is CASSLTGGTGGYTF.

The V gene is TRBV5-1, the J gene TRBJ2-6; 9 bases align to TRBD1. Germline CDR1 and CDR2: SGHRS and YFSETQ. Trimming took 8 bases from V and 4 from J; bases not matched to a gene: 4. The CDR3 runs 14 residues. Here the CDR3 reads CASGQGSGANVLTF. The CDR3 DNA reads as TGCGCCAGTGGACAGGGGTCGGGGGCCAACGTCCTGACTTTC.

J is TRBJ2-3 and V is TRBV7-9; TRBD2 agrees at 9 bases. The germline gives CDR1 SEHNR, CDR2 FQNEAQ (reference sequence). This CDR3 is built from 16 residues. Trimming took 3 bases from V and 7 from J; bases not matched to a gene: 11. Written as DNA, the CDR3 is TGTGCCAGCAGCTTTCGCGCGGGGGGGCCTTTAAATACGCAGTATTTT. The encoded protein is CASSFRAGGPLNTQYF. Filled out from reference TRBV7-9 and TRBJ2-3, the complete variable domain reads DTGVSQNPRHKITKRGQNVTFRCDPISEHNRLYWYRQTLGQGPEFLTYFQNEAQLEKSRLLSDRFSAERPKGSFSTLEIQRTEQGDSAMYLCASSFRAGGPLNTQYFGPGTRLTVL.

The chain employs TRBV9 and TRBJ1-1; possible D gene TRBD1, 6 bases. The CDR3 runs to 16 residues. In germline, CDR1 is SGDLS, CDR2 YYNGEE. The germline V and J ends were trimmed by 0 bases and 1 base, with 13 bases remaining between them. This CDR3 is CASSVAAGAGNTEAFF. DNA for the CDR3: TGTGCCAGCAGCGTAGCCGCAGGGGCAGGGAACACTGAAGCTTTCTTT.

The chain employs TRBV2 and TRBJ2-3; TRBD2 matches at 13 bases. The CDR3 is made up of 18 amino acids. Germline CDR1 reads SNHLY; CDR2 reads FYNNEI. V dropped 8 bases and J dropped 2; count of bases not matched to a gene: 13. DNA for the CDR3: TGTGCCAGCTTTCTACCGGGACTAGCGGGGAGAACCACAGATACGCAGTATTTT. Residues: CASFLPGLAGRTTDTQYF.

This clone has just one count. The chain is built from TRBV7-2 and TRBJ2-1; 7 bases map to TRBD2. Germline CDR1 is SGHTA and CDR2 is FQGNSA. The V and J ends lost 2 bases and 9 bases, in that order; junction bases with no gene match: 10. This CDR3 is 15 amino acids long. The CDR3 here is CASSLQPQRGGEQFF. The CDR3 region has the DNA TGTGCCAGCAGCTTACAGCCCCAGCGGGGAGGTGAGCAGTTCTTC.

This rearrangement joins TRBV2 to TRBJ1-1; D is unresolved. The CDR3 consists of 14 residues. Germline CDR1 and CDR2: SNHLY and FYNNEI. The V and J ends lost 2 bases and 0 bases respectively, with 7 bases between them. CDR3 nucleotide sequence: TGTGCCAGCAGTGAAAGGGATATGAACACTGAAGCTTTCTTT. It codes for CASSERDMNTEAFF.

This chain joins TRBV25-1 and TRBJ2-1; the D call may be TRBD1 or TRBD2 (5 bases each). The CDR3 covers 12 residues. Germline CDR1 and CDR2: MGHDK and SYGVNS. V was cut by 3 bases and J by 10 bases, with 10 bases left in between. In nucleotides, the CDR3 is TGTGCCAGCAGTGACCTCCGGGACGAGCAGTTCTTC. Its protein product is CASSDLRDEQFF.

In the case of this clone: Sequence at one end of the junction differs from germline and may be a read error. The J gene is TRBJ1-1, the V gene TRBV7-7, with 7 positions matching TRBD1. The germline gives CDR1 SSHAT, CDR2 FNYEAQ (reference sequence). The CDR3 is 13 amino acids. CDR3 in amino acids: CASSRDSNTEAFF. In nucleotides, the CDR3 is TGTGCTAGCAGCCGGGACAGCAACACTGAAGCTTTCTTT.

The chain uses TRBV9 and TRBJ2-1; 10 nucleotides agree with TRBD2. The CDR3 extends over 17 amino acids. Germline lookup yields CDR1 SGDLS and CDR2 YYNGEE. V lost 0 bases and J lost 1; bases outside the gene matches: 4. The CDR3 DNA reads as TGTGCCAGCAGCGTAGTGGCTAGCGGGGGATCCTACAATGAGCAGTTCTTC. The encoded protein is CASSVVASGGSYNEQFF.

The gene calls are TRBV4-1 and TRBJ2-1; D is possibly TRBD1 (6 bases). Trimming removed 3 bases at V and 1 base at J, with 16 bases between. In germline, CDR1 is MGHRA, CDR2 YSYEKL. This CDR3 comprises 17 residues. CDR3 residues: CASSQGLGALSYNEQFF. The CDR3 DNA reads as TGCGCCAGCAGCCAGGGCTTGGGGGCACTTTCCTACAATGAGCAGTTCTTC.

DNA for the CDR3: TGTGCCAGCAGTCCACTAGCGGGGGGGCCGCCTGGGGCCAACGTCCTGACTTTC. Its translation: CASSPLAGGPPGANVLTF. V is TRBV2 and J is TRBJ2-6, with 13 bases aligning to TRBD2. CDR3 length: 18 residues. V lost 5 bases, J lost 2 bases, and 6 bases stayed unmatched. Germline CDR1 and CDR2: SNHLY and FYNNEI.

This sequence joins TRBV9 and TRBJ2-1, with 14 bases lining up with TRBD2. This CDR3 is 18 amino acids long. Germline V lookup: CDR1 SGDLS, CDR2 YYNGEE. V shed 0 bases and J 6 bases; nucleotides not matched to a gene: 8. CDR3 DNA: TGTGCCAGCAGCGTAGGTGCGGGACTAGCGGGAGATCGCAATGAGCAGTTCTTC. Translating gives CASSVGAGLAGDRNEQFF.